Below are 21 T cell receptor beta chains sequenced from a single sample in a study of control samples from healthy donors and cancer patients. Profiling relied on immunoSEQ multiplex PCR, and the TCRdb table lists in-frame clones only, not all of them. The sample has approximately 100,000 clones, around 89% seen once. The specimen sequenced was blood. All receptors come from a man aged 25 to 40 in good health.

The chain combines TRBV2 with TRBJ1-6; D ambiguous. V gave up 1 base and J gave up 9 bases, with 7 bases separating them. CDR3 length: 13 residues. The germline gives CDR1 SNHLY, CDR2 FYNNEI. CDR3 coding DNA: TGTGCCAGCAGTGAAGAGAATAGTTCACCCCTCCACTTT. This translates into CASSEENSSPLHF. The variable domain in full, with the rest retrieved from reference TRBV2 and TRBJ1-6, is EPEVTQTPSHQVTQMGQEVILRCVPISNHLYFYWYRQILGQKVEFLVSFYNNEISEKSEIFDDQFSVERPDGSNFTLKIRSTKLEDSAMYFCASSEENSSPLHFGNGTRLTVT.

This sequence joins TRBV6-5 and TRBJ2-2; no firm D call. Germline V CDR1 and CDR2: MNHEY, SVGAGI. Between the trimmed V and J ends, which lost 6 bases and 8 bases, there was a span of 16 bases. This CDR3 is built from 14 residues. CDR3 nucleotide sequence: TGTGCCAGCAGACCCCGAATCCGAGAGGGGGAGCTGTTTTTT. The encoded protein is CASRPRIREGELFF.

V usage is TRBV27 and J usage is TRBJ1-5; D might be TRBD1 (6 bases). This CDR3 region has 15 residues. The germline V gene encodes CDR1 MNHEY and CDR2 SMNVEV (reference sequence). V lost 6 bases, J lost 5 bases, and 17 bases lay in between. The CDR3 region is CASSRTGQKDQPQHF. CDR3 in DNA: TGTGCCAGCAGCCGAACTGGACAGAAAGATCAGCCCCAGCATTTT.

The rearrangement joins TRBV7-9 to TRBJ1-1; D is ambiguous. Trimming stripped 1 base from V and 1 base from J, with 10 bases between. The CDR3 is made up of 15 amino acids. CDR1 and CDR2 (germline): SEHNR, FQNEAQ (reference sequence). The CDR3 nucleotides read TGTGCCAGCAGCTTAGATGGGCGGAAGAACACTGAAGCTTTCTTT. This encodes CASSLDGRKNTEAFF.

Concerning this clone: Additional DNA sequences in this sample encode the identical CDR3. The chain uses TRBV5-1 and TRBJ1-2; 10 bases align to TRBD1. Germline V gene data show CDR1 as SGHRS and CDR2 as YFSETQ. The CDR3 spans 13 residues. Trimming at V came to 6 bases and at J to 8 bases, leaving 7 bases not matched to a gene. CDR3 in amino acids: CASIGGQGGGYTF. The CDR3 region has the DNA TGCGCCAGCATTGGAGGACAGGGGGGGGGCTACACCTTC. Combining the CDR3 with reference TRBV5-1 and TRBJ1-2 gives the whole variable domain KAGVTQTPRYLIKTRGQQVTLSCSPISGHRSVSWYQQTPGQGLQFLFEYFSETQRNKGNFPGRFSGRQFSNSRSEMNVSTLELGDSALYLCASIGGQGGGYTFGSGTRLTVV.

V is TRBV7-8 and J is TRBJ1-1; D perhaps matches TRBD1 (6 bases). The germline CDR1 and CDR2 sequences are SGHVS and FQNEAQ. Trimming shortened V by 1 base and J by 3 bases, and 21 bases separated the two germline ends. The CDR3 is 18 amino acids. The CDR3: CASSLVSGAIGFHTEAFF. CDR3 coding DNA: TGTGCCAGCAGCTTAGTTTCAGGGGCCATCGGTTTCCACACTGAAGCTTTCTTT.

V and J are TRBV5-5 and TRBJ1-3, with TRBD1 matching over 7 bases. CDR3 length equals 16 residues. The germline gives CDR1 SGHKS, CDR2 YYEKEE (reference sequence). Trimming removed 4 bases from V and 3 bases from J; junction bases left unmatched: 10. The CDR3 spells CASSTLGGGSGNTIYF. The CDR3 DNA reads TGTGCCAGCAGCACACTAGGAGGGGGCAGTGGAAACACCATATATTTT. The complete variable domain, with remaining parts taken from reference TRBV5-5 and TRBJ1-3, reads DAGVTQSPTHLIKTRGQQVTLRCSPISGHKSVSWYQQVLGQGPQFIFQYYEKEERGRGNFPDRFSARQFPNYSSELNVNALLLGDSALYLCASSTLGGGSGNTIYFGEGSWLTVV.

V gene TRBV24-1 combines with J gene TRBJ2-3; 9 bases align to TRBD2. The germline CDR1 and CDR2 sequences are KGHDR and SFDVKD. The CDR3 contains 17 residues. Trimming took 2 bases from V and 2 from J; bases not matched to a gene: 7. The CDR3 is CATSDSNLAGLTDTQYF. CDR3 DNA sequence: TGTGCCACCAGTGATTCCAACCTAGCGGGACTCACAGATACGCAGTATTTT.

This clone has more than one count but fewer than ten. The chain combines TRBV7-9 with TRBJ1-2; possible D gene TRBD1, 6 bases. This CDR3 contains 14 residues. V dropped 0 bases and J dropped 4 bases, with 9 bases sitting between them. Germline values: CDR1 SEHNR, CDR2 FQNEAQ (reference sequence). The CDR3 coding sequence is TGTGCCAGCAGCTTAGCCCGGACAGTCTATGGCTACACCTTC. Amino acid sequence: CASSLARTVYGYTF. The complete variable domain, with remaining parts taken from reference TRBV7-9 and TRBJ1-2, reads DTGVSQNPRHKITKRGQNVTFRCDPISEHNRLYWYRQTLGQGPEFLTYFQNEAQLEKSRLLSDRFSAERPKGSFSTLEIQRTEQGDSAMYLCASSLARTVYGYTFGSGTRLTVV.

This clone came up a few times. V usage is TRBV12-5 and J usage is TRBJ1-5, with D tentatively TRBD1 (5 bases). Trimming shortened V by 1 base and J by 5 bases, and 6 bases separated the two germline ends. There are 13 residues in the CDR3. CDR1 and CDR2 from the germline V gene are LGHNT and FRNRAP. The CDR3 sequence is CASGLGGYQPQHF. The CDR3 DNA is TGTGCTAGTGGTTTGGGGGGGTATCAGCCCCAGCATTTT.

This clone was picked up one time. The chain couples TRBV11-3 to TRBJ2-5, with a possible D match to TRBD1 (5 bases). This CDR3 comprises 12 residues. CDR1 and CDR2 (germline): SGHNT, YENEEA. The V end was cut by 5 bases, the J end by 5 bases, with 9 bases between. The CDR3 here is CASSLSGETQYF. The CDR3 DNA sequence: TGTGCCAGCAGCCTCTCAGGGGAGACCCAGTACTTC.

The chain employs TRBV5-1 and TRBJ2-1; 7 bases fit TRBD2. Germline values: CDR1 SGHRS, CDR2 YFSETQ. Trimming cost V 0 bases and J 4 bases; bases outside gene matches: 7. This CDR3 spans 16 amino acids. The DNA of the CDR3 is TGCGCCAGCAGCTTGGGGGAGGGACGGCGTTACAATGAGCAGTTCTTC. It yields the protein CASSLGEGRRYNEQFF.

The chain couples TRBV3-1 (or the pseudogene TRBV3-2) to TRBJ2-3; D may match TRBD1 or TRBD2 (5 bases each). This CDR3 has 13 residues. Trimming took 8 bases from V and 0 from J, leaving 9 bases between them. In germline, CDR1 is LGHDT, CDR2 YNNKEL (reference sequence). The CDR3 sequence is CASRGSSTDTQYF. The CDR3 DNA reads as TGTGCCAGCCGGGGCTCTAGCACAGATACGCAGTATTTT.

This clone occurred once. V and J are TRBV25-1 and TRBJ2-1; possibly TRBD2 for D (7 bases). The CDR3 is made up of 16 amino acids. Germline V gene sequence: CDR1 MGHDK, CDR2 SYGVNS. V was trimmed by 6 bases and J by 2 bases, leaving 17 bases between them. The CDR3 DNA follows: TGTGCCAGCAGGGGGTCGGGGGGCAGTACCTACAATGAGCAGTTCTTC. Its translation is CASRGSGGSTYNEQFF.

The CDR3 sequence: CASSLPETQYF. The CDR3 DNA reads TGTGCCAGCAGTTTACCGGAGACCCAGTACTTC. This chain links TRBV28 with TRBJ2-5, with no clear D. The CDR3 length is 11 residues. Germline V gene sequence: CDR1 MDHEN, CDR2 SYDVKM. The germline V and J ends were trimmed by 2 bases and 5 bases, with 3 bases remaining between them.

V usage is TRBV7-2 and J usage is TRBJ2-1; D is possibly TRBD1 or TRBD2 (5 bases each). The CDR3 spans 15 residues. Germline V gives CDR1 SGHTA, CDR2 FQGNSA. V lost 5 bases to trimming and J lost 6 bases, with 17 bases between them. As DNA, the CDR3 is TGTGCCAGCAGCCCCCCGGGGCTAGCAGCCAATGAGCAGTTCTTC. This encodes CASSPPGLAANEQFF.

The chain uses TRBV7-8 and TRBJ2-2; maybe TRBD1 (5 bases). With 8 bases removed from V and 6 bases from J, the gap between germline ends came to 10 bases. Germline loops: CDR1 SGHVS, CDR2 FQNEAQ. This CDR3 is built from 12 residues. Written as DNA, the CDR3 is TGTGCCAGCCAAGGGGCGGCCGGGGAGCTGTTTTTT. Translation: CASQGAAGELFF.

There are a few counts of this clone. The chain links TRBV7-9 to TRBJ2-7; 10 bases are shared with TRBD1. The germline CDR1 and CDR2 sequences are SEHNR and FQNEAQ (reference sequence). Unmatched junction bases numbered 4, after V lost 5 bases and J lost 6 bases. This CDR3 is built from 13 residues. CDR3 loop: CASSADRGREQYF. The CDR3 DNA reads as TGTGCCAGCAGCGCAGACAGGGGGCGCGAGCAGTACTTC.

The V gene is TRBV3-1 (or the pseudogene TRBV3-2), the J gene TRBJ2-6, with unresolved D. The CDR3 runs to 17 residues. V gave up 3 bases and J gave up 6 bases, with 18 bases separating them. Germline V CDR1 and CDR2: LGHDT, YNNKEL (reference sequence). CDR3: CASSQSIGLPEANVLTF. CDR3 coding DNA: TGTGCCAGCAGCCAGTCTATTGGGCTCCCGGAGGCCAACGTCCTGACTTTC.

The chain is built from TRBV6-5 and TRBJ2-7, with a possible D match to TRBD2 (6 bases). The germline gives CDR1 MNHEY, CDR2 SVGAGI. This CDR3 is 15 amino acids long. Trimming took 6 bases from V and 2 from J, leaving 17 bases between them. The CDR3: CASRERLERTYEQYV. In nucleotides, the CDR3 is TGTGCCAGCAGAGAGAGACTAGAGAGGACCTACGAGCAGTACGTC.

The chain is built from TRBV7-2 and TRBJ2-1, with unresolved D. The CDR3 covers 15 residues. V was cut by 6 bases and J by 3 bases, with 15 bases left in between. Germline V CDR1 and CDR2: SGHTA, FQGNSA. CDR3 region: CASSPDALVYNEQFF. CDR3 DNA sequence: TGTGCCAGCAGTCCGGACGCCCTAGTCTACAATGAGCAGTTCTTC.